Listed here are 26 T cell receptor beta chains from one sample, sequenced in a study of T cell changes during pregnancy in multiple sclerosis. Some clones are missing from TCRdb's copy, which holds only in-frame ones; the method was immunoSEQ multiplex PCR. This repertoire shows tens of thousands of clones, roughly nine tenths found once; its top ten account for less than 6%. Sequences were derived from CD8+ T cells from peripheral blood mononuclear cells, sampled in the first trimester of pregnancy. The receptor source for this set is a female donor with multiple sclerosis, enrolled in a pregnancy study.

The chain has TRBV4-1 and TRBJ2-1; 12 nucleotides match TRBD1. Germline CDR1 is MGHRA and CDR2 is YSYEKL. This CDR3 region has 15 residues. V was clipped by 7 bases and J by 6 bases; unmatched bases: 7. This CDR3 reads CASTAVGQGANEQFF. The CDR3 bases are TGCGCCAGCACCGCCGTGGGACAGGGGGCCAATGAGCAGTTCTTC.

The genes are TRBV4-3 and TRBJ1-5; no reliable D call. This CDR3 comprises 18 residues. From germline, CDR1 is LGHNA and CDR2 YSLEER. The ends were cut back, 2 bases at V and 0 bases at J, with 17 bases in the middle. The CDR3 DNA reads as TGCGCCAGCAGCCAATTTTGGGTTCCGGCGGATAGCAATCAGCCCCAGCATTTT. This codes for CASSQFWVPADSNQPQHF.

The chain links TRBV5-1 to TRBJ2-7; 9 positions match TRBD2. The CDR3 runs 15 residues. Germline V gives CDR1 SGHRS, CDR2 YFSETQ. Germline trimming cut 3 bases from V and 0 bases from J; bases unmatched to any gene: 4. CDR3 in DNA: TGCGCCAGCAGCTCCGCGGGGGGGAGCTCCTACGAGCAGTACTTC. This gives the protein CASSSAGGSSYEQYF.

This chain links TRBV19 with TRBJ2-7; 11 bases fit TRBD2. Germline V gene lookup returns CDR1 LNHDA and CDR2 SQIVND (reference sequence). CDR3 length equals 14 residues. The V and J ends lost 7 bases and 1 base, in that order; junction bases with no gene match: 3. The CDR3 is CASTGTSGSYEQYF. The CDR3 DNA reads TGTGCCAGTACAGGGACTAGCGGTTCCTACGAGCAGTACTTC.

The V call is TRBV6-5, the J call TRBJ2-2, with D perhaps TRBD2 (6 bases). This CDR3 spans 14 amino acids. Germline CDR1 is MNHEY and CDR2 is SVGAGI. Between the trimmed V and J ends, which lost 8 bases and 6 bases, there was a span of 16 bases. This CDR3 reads CASGPEGEPGELFF. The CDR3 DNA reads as TGTGCCAGCGGCCCGGAGGGCGAACCCGGGGAGCTGTTTTTT.

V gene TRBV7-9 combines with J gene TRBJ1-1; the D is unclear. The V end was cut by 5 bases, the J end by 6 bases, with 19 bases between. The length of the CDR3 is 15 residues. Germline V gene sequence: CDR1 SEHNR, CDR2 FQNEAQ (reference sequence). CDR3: CASSLRPGFKAEAFF. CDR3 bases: TGTGCCAGCAGCCTTCGACCGGGATTCAAGGCTGAAGCTTTCTTT.

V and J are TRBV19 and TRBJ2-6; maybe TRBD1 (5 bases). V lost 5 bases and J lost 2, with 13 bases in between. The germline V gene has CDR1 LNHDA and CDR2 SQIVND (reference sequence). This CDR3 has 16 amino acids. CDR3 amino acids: CASSLRAGTGANVLTF. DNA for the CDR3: TGTGCCAGTAGTTTAAGAGCAGGGACTGGGGCCAACGTCCTGACTTTC.

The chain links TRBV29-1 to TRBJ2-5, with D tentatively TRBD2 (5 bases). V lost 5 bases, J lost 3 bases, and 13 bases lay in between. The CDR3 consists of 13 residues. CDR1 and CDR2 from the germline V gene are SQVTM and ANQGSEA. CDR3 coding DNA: TGCAGCGTTTCTGAAAGCGGCAAAGAGACCCAGTACTTC. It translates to CSVSESGKETQYF. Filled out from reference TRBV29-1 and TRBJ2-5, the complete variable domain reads SAVISQKPSRDICQRGTSLTIQCQVDSQVTMMFWYRQQPGQSLTLIATANQGSEATYESGFVIDKFPISRPNLTFSTLTVSNMSPEDSSIYLCSVSESGKETQYFGPGTRLLVL.

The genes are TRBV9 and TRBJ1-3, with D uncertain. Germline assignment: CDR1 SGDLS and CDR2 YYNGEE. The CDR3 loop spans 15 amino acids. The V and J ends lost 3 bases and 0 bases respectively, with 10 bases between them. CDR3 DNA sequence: TGTGCCAGCAGCGCACCCGAGGGCTCTGGAAACACCATATATTTT. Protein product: CASSAPEGSGNTIYF.

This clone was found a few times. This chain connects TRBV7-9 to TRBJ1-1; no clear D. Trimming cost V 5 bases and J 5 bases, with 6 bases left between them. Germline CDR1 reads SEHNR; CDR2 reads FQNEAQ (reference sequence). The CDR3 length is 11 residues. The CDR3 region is CASSATTEAFF. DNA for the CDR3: TGTGCCAGCAGCGCGACTACTGAAGCTTTCTTT.

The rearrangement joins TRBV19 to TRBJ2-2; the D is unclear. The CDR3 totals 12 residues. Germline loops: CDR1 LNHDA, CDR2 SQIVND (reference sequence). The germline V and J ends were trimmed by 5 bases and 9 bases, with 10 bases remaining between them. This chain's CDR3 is CASSSWARELFF. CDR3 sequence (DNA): TGTGCCAGTAGTTCCTGGGCCCGGGAGCTGTTTTTT.

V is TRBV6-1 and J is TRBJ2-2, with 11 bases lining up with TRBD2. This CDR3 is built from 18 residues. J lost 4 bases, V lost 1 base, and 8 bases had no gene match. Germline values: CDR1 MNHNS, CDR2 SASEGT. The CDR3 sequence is CASSEVALGLAGTGELFF. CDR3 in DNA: TGTGCCAGCAGTGAAGTGGCCCTAGGACTAGCGGGCACCGGGGAGCTGTTTTTT.

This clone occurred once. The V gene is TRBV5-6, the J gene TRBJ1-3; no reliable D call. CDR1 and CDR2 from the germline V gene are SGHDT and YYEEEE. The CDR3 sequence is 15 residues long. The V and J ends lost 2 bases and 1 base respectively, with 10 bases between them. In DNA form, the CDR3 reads TGTGCCAGCAGCTTCGGTCCGGGATCTGGAAACACCATATATTTT. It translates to CASSFGPGSGNTIYF.

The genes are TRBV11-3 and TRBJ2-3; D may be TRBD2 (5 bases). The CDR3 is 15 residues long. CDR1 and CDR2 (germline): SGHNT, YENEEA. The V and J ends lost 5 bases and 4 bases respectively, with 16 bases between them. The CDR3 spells CASSPYSEAADTQYF. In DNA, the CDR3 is TGTGCCAGCAGCCCCTATAGCGAGGCGGCAGATACGCAGTATTTT.

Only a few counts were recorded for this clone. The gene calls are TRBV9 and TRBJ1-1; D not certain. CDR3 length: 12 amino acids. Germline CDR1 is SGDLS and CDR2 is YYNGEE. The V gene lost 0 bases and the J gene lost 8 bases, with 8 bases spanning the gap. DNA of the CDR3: TGTGCCAGCAGCGTAGACGTTGCGGAAGCTTTCTTT. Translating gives CASSVDVAEAFF.

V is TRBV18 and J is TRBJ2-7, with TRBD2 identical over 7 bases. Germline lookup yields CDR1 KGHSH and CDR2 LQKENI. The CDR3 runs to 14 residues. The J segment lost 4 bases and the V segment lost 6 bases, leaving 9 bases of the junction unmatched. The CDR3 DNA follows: TGTGCCAGCTCTTCCCTGCGGGAGAGGTACGAGCAGTACTTC. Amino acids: CASSSLRERYEQYF.

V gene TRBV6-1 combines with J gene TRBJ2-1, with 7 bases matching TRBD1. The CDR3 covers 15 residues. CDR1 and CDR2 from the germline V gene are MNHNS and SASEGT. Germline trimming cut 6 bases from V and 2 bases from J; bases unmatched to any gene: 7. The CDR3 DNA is TGTGCCAGCAGCCTAAGACAGGGAACCTACAATGAGCAGTTCTTC. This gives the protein CASSLRQGTYNEQFF.

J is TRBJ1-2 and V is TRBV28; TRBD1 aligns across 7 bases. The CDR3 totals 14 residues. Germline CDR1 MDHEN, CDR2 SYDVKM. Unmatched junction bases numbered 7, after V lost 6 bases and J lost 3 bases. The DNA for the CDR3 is TGTGCCAGCAGCCTCGCCGGGACAGACTATGGCTACACCTTC. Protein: CASSLAGTDYGYTF.

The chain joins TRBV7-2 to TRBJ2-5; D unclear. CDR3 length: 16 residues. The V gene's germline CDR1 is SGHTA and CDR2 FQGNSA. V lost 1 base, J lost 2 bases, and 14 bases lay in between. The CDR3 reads CASSLELGHFQETQYF. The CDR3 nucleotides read TGTGCCAGCAGCTTAGAGCTGGGCCATTTTCAAGAGACCCAGTACTTC.

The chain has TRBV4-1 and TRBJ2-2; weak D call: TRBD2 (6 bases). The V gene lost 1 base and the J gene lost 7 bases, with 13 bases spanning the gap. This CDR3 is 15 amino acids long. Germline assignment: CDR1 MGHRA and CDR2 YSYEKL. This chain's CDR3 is CASSQVDRENGELFF. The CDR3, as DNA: TGCGCCAGCAGCCAAGTGGATCGGGAGAACGGGGAGCTGTTTTTT.

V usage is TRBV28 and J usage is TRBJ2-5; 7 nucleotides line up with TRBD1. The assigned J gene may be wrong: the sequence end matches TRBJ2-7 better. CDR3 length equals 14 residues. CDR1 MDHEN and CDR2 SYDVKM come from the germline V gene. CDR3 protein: CASSLQQGNYEQYF. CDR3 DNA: TGTGCCAGCAGTTTACAACAGGGGAACTACGAGCAGTACTTC.

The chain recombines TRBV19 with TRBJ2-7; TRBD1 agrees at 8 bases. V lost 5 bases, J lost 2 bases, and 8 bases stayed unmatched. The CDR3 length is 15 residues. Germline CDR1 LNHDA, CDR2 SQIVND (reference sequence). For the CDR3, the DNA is TGTGCCAGTAGTGCCGACAGGGGATGGACCTACGAGCAGTACTTC. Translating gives CASSADRGWTYEQYF. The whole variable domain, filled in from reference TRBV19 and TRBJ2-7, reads DGGITQSPKYLFRKEGQNVTLSCEQNLNHDAMYWYRQDPGQGLRLIYYSQIVNDFQKGDIAEGYSVSREKKESFPLTVTSAQKNPTAFYLCASSADRGWTYEQYFGPGTRLTVT.

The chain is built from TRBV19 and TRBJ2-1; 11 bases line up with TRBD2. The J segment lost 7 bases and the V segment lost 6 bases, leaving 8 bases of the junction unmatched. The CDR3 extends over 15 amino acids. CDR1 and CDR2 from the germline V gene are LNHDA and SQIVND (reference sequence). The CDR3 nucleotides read TGTGCCAGTAGACAGACTAGCGGGATCCTTAATGAGCAGTTCTTC. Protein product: CASRQTSGILNEQFF.

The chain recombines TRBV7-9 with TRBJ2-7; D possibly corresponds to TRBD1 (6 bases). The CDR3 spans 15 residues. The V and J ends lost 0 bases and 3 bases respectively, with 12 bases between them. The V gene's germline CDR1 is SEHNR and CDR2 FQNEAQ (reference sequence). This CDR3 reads CASSLALDRDYEQYF. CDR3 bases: TGTGCCAGCAGCTTAGCGCTGGACAGAGACTACGAGCAGTACTTC.

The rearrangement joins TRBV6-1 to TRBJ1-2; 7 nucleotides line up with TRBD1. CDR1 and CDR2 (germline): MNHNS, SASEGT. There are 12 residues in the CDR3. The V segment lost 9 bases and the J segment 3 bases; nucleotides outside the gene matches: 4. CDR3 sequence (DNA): TGTGCCAGTGTACAGGGGTACTATGGCTACACCTTC. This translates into CASVQGYYGYTF.

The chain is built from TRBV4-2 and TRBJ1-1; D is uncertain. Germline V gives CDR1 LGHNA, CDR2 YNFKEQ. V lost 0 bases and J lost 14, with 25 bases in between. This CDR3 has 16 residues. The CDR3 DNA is TGTGCCAGCAGCCAAGATATCGTTGGTTTTGATAGGGAGCACTTCTTT. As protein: CASSQDIVGFDREHFF.